Each of the 28 T cell receptor beta chains below was sequenced from the same sample in a study of T cells and Merkel cell carcinoma outcomes (TCRdb year 2020). Library preparation employed the immunoSEQ multiplex PCR assay. TCRdb took this table from immuneACCESS and kept in-frame rearrangements with V and J called. Such tables lack part of the clones; where checked against another copy, unresolved V genes explain under half of the gap, and the rest is unexplained. The sample data list 2,500 to 3,500 clones, and 75% to 80% of these were observed just once. The top ten clones comprise 15% to 20% of the sample. Sequenced: tumor tissue from Merkel cell carcinoma. The receptors shown here come from a human donor with Merkel cell carcinoma.

CDR3 region: CASSLAHGEYNEQFF. The CDR3 DNA reads as TGTGCCAGCAGCTTAGCGCATGGAGAATACAATGAGCAGTTCTTC. V usage is TRBV7-2 and J usage is TRBJ2-1, with D hard to call. Germline loops: CDR1 SGHTA, CDR2 FQGNSA. The V gene lost 0 bases and the J gene lost 4 bases, with 10 bases spanning the gap. The length of the CDR3 is 15 residues.

The chain is built from TRBV7-2 and TRBJ1-1; no reliable D call. V lost 2 bases and J lost 4, with 11 bases in between. There are 14 residues in the CDR3. The germline gives CDR1 SGHTA, CDR2 FQGNSA. The CDR3 DNA reads TGTGCCAGCAGCTTATCGTTCGCAGGCACTGAAGCTTTCTTT. Translation gives CASSLSFAGTEAFF.

In this sample, this clone turned up once. The V call is TRBV5-1, the J call TRBJ2-3; tentative D call: TRBD2 (6 bases). This CDR3 contains 17 residues. Between the trimmed V and J ends, which lost 1 base and 4 bases, there was a span of 19 bases. In germline, CDR1 is SGHRS, CDR2 YFSETQ. CDR3 residues: CASSLFSSAGSADTQYF. The CDR3 DNA reads TGCGCCAGCAGCTTGTTCTCGTCGGCGGGGAGTGCAGATACGCAGTATTTT.

This chain uses TRBV28 with TRBJ2-2, with D unclear. Trimming removed 1 base from V and 8 bases from J, with 5 bases in between. The CDR3 loop spans 12 amino acids. Per germline, CDR1 MDHEN and CDR2 SYDVKM. As DNA, the CDR3 is TGTGCCAGCAGTTTATTTGGTGGGGAGCTGTTTTTT. The encoded protein is CASSLFGGELFF. Filled out from reference TRBV28 and TRBJ2-2, the complete variable domain reads DVKVTQSSRYLVKRTGEKVFLECVQDMDHENMFWYRQDPGLGLRLIYFSYDVKMKEKGDIPEGYSVSREKKERFSLILESASTNQTSMYLCASSLFGGELFFGEGSRLTVL.

The CDR3 loop reads CASSLAGGYEQFF. The CDR3 region has the DNA TGTGCCAGCAGCTTGGCCGGCGGTTATGAGCAGTTCTTC. The chain has TRBV5-6 and TRBJ2-1; D ambiguous. This CDR3 has 13 amino acids. Germline V gives CDR1 SGHDT, CDR2 YYEEEE. The V end was cut by 0 bases, the J end by 8 bases, with 9 bases between.

The chain carries TRBV2 and TRBJ1-3, with D maybe TRBD1 (5 bases). Per the germline V gene, CDR1 is SNHLY and CDR2 is FYNNEI. The ends were cut back, 5 bases at V and 0 bases at J, with 11 bases in the middle. The CDR3 contains 15 residues. The CDR3 DNA follows: TGTGCCAGCAGTAGGGACTCCAGCTCTGGAAACACCATATATTTT. This encodes CASSRDSSSGNTIYF.

This chain links TRBV25-1 with TRBJ1-5; weak D call: TRBD1 (5 bases). Germline-derived CDR1 and CDR2 are MGHDK and SYGVNS. There are 13 residues in the CDR3. Trimming cost V 2 bases and J 5 bases, with 7 bases left between them. CDR3 protein: CASSEQGYQPQHF. The CDR3 DNA is TGTGCCAGCAGTGAACAGGGATATCAGCCCCAGCATTTT.

This chain links TRBV28 with TRBJ1-2; weak D call: TRBD1 (5 bases). The CDR3 is 14 residues long. Trimming pared 4 bases from V and 2 bases from J, leaving 11 bases between. Germline V lookup: CDR1 MDHEN, CDR2 SYDVKM. The CDR3 nucleotides are TGTGCCAGCAGTTCACCGGGACGGAACTATGGCTACACCTTC. It yields the protein CASSSPGRNYGYTF.

This clone was recorded once. V and J are TRBV12-5 and TRBJ1-1, with TRBD1 as a possible D gene (5 bases). Per germline, CDR1 LGHNT and CDR2 FRNRAP. With 6 bases removed from V and 3 bases from J, the gap between germline ends came to 14 bases. The CDR3 runs to 14 residues. This CDR3 reads CASGPPGSYTEAFF. Written as DNA, the CDR3 is TGTGCTAGTGGGCCGCCAGGGAGTTACACTGAAGCTTTCTTT.

A few counts support this clone. The chain uses TRBV18 and TRBJ2-7, with 8 bases identical to TRBD1. The germline V gene encodes CDR1 KGHSH and CDR2 LQKENI. The CDR3 spans 15 residues. Trimming removed 3 bases from V and 0 bases from J; junction bases left unmatched: 4. This CDR3 is CASSPRQGSSYEQYF. For the CDR3, the DNA is TGTGCCAGCTCACCTCGACAGGGGAGCTCCTACGAGCAGTACTTC.

This clone was seen more than once but under ten times. The chain combines TRBV7-9 with TRBJ2-1; D may be TRBD2 (6 bases). V was clipped by 5 bases and J by 8 bases, with 22 bases between them. The germline V gene encodes CDR1 SEHNR and CDR2 FQNEAQ (reference sequence). This CDR3 region has 16 residues. The CDR3 here is CASSPPRRAGTDEQFF. As DNA, the CDR3 is TGTGCCAGCAGCCCGCCTAGGAGGGCGGGGACGGATGAGCAGTTCTTC.

This clone was detected once. The CDR3 region has the DNA TGTGCCAGTAGAAATCCGGGGGAGATCACAGATACGCAGTATTTT. As protein: CASRNPGEITDTQYF. J is TRBJ2-3 and V is TRBV19, with D possibly matching TRBD2 (6 bases). V lost 6 bases and J 2 bases, leaving 15 bases between the germline ends. The CDR3 runs to 15 residues. Looked up from germline, CDR1 is LNHDA and CDR2 is SQIVND (reference sequence).

This clone is large (0.1 to 1%) within its sample. This CDR3 reads CASSRTSGGPETQYF. The CDR3 DNA reads TGTGCCAGTAGTCGGACTAGCGGGGGGCCAGAGACCCAGTACTTC. The chain uses TRBV19 and TRBJ2-5; TRBD2 matches 14 bases. With 5 bases clipped from V and 4 bases from J, the junction kept 3 bases outside the gene matches. This CDR3 has 15 amino acids. Per the germline V gene, CDR1 is LNHDA and CDR2 is SQIVND (reference sequence).

This rearrangement joins TRBV28 to TRBJ1-5; TRBD1 matches 10 bases. The CDR3 is 15 amino acids. V lost 7 bases to trimming and J lost 6 bases; unmatched junction nucleotides: 9. CDR1 and CDR2 (germline): MDHEN, SYDVKM. This chain's CDR3 is CASILGQGFRQPQHF. In nucleotides, the CDR3 is TGTGCCAGCATTCTGGGACAGGGGTTTCGTCAGCCCCAGCATTTT.

With regard to this clone: This same CDR3 is encoded by further DNA sequences in the sample. V and J are TRBV5-1 and TRBJ1-4; 7 bases are shared with TRBD1. Trimming cost V 4 bases and J 4 bases; bases outside gene matches: 7. There are 15 residues in the CDR3. Per germline, CDR1 SGHRS and CDR2 YFSETQ. The CDR3 protein is CASSPSGQSNEKLFF. In DNA, the CDR3 is TGCGCCAGCAGCCCGTCGGGACAGAGTAATGAAAAACTGTTTTTT. The full variable domain, completed using reference TRBV5-1 and TRBJ1-4, is KAGVTQTPRYLIKTRGQQVTLSCSPISGHRSVSWYQQTPGQGLQFLFEYFSETQRNKGNFPGRFSGRQFSNSRSEMNVSTLELGDSALYLCASSPSGQSNEKLFFGSGTQLSVL.

This chain uses TRBV4-2 with TRBJ2-3, with unresolved D. Trimming left V 0 bases short and J 1 base short, with 11 bases between. Germline lookup yields CDR1 LGHNA and CDR2 YNFKEQ. The CDR3 is made up of 16 amino acids. The CDR3 sequence is CASSQDYSTGTDTQYF. The CDR3 coding sequence is TGTGCCAGCAGCCAAGATTATAGTACAGGCACAGATACGCAGTATTTT.

Concerning this clone: One end of the junction fails to match germline, which may point to a read error. CDR3 nucleotides: TGTACCAGCAGCTTAGCGAGGCAGGCAATCAGCAATCAGCCCCAGCATTTT. As protein: CTSSLARQAISNQPQHF. This chain uses TRBV7-8 with TRBJ1-5; D gene ambiguous. Germline loops: CDR1 SGHVS, CDR2 FQNEAQ. This CDR3 has 17 residues.

The chain combines TRBV27 with TRBJ2-2, with TRBD2 matching over 7 bases. The CDR3 runs 15 residues. Germline trimming cut 6 bases from V and 4 bases from J; bases unmatched to any gene: 8. From germline, CDR1 is MNHEY and CDR2 SMNVEV (reference sequence). The CDR3, as DNA: TGTGCCAGCAGCTTCTGGCGGGGGACCACCGGGGAGCTGTTTTTT. It yields the protein CASSFWRGTTGELFF.

This sequence joins TRBV6-6 and TRBJ1-5; D remains unclear. V was trimmed by 6 bases and J by 1 base, leaving 10 bases between them. CDR1 and CDR2 from the germline V gene are MNHNY and SVGAGI (reference sequence). The CDR3 consists of 14 residues. CDR3 DNA: TGTGCCAGCAGCTCCGGAGGGAGCAATCAGCCCCAGCATTTT. Amino acids: CASSSGGSNQPQHF.

Note on this clone: An end of the junction differs from the germline gene, which may be a read error. Different DNA sequences within this sample yield the same CDR3. This chain connects TRBV19 to TRBJ1-2; D is possibly TRBD1 (6 bases). This CDR3 comprises 12 residues. Germline CDR1 and CDR2: LNHDA and SQIVND (reference sequence). CDR3 nucleotide sequence: TGTGCCAGTAGTCGGACAGCGGCTGGCTATACCTTC. Translation: CASSRTAAGYTF.

The chain joins TRBV19 to TRBJ2-1; 8 bases are a match to TRBD2. Germline CDR1 is LNHDA and CDR2 is SQIVND (reference sequence). V trimming: 4 bases; J trimming: 5 bases; junction bases outside the gene matches: 10. The CDR3 runs 16 residues. The DNA for the CDR3 is TGTGCCAGTAGTAGACCCCCCGGGACTAGAAACAATGAGCAGTTCTTC. It yields the protein CASSRPPGTRNNEQFF.

This chain uses TRBV7-9 with TRBJ1-1; D is unclear. Trimming removed 1 base at V and 4 bases at J, with 13 bases between. Germline-derived CDR1 and CDR2 are SEHNR and FQNEAQ (reference sequence). The CDR3 runs to 15 residues. The CDR3 DNA is TGTGCCAGCAGCTTAGAGGGCCGGATCTCCACTGAAGCTTTCTTT. Amino acid sequence: CASSLEGRISTEAFF.

This clone was seen a handful of times. V gene TRBV5-1 combines with J gene TRBJ2-5; 8 bases are a match to TRBD2. The germline V gene has CDR1 SGHRS and CDR2 YFSETQ. After removal of 6 bases from V and 1 base from J, the junction contained 5 bases not matched to a gene. The CDR3 contains 14 residues. The CDR3 DNA follows: TGCGCCAGCAAACCCCTAGCGGGCCAAGAGACCCAGTACTTC. It encodes CASKPLAGQETQYF.

The J gene is TRBJ1-5, the V gene TRBV7-8; 9 bases fit TRBD1. Germline-derived CDR1 and CDR2 are SGHVS and FQNEAQ. The V segment lost 1 base and the J segment 2 bases; nucleotides outside the gene matches: 6. The CDR3 sequence is 17 residues long. The CDR3 sequence is CASSLVTGGLRNQPQHF. Written as DNA, the CDR3 is TGTGCCAGCAGCTTAGTTACAGGGGGCTTGCGCAATCAGCCCCAGCATTTT.

The CDR3 sequence: CASRMAKNTEAFF. In DNA, the CDR3 is TGCGCCAGCAGGATGGCGAAGAACACTGAAGCTTTCTTT. This chain uses TRBV10-1 with TRBJ1-1; D is ambiguous. Trimming took 6 bases from V and 1 from J, leaving 9 bases between them. CDR1 and CDR2 (germline): WNHNN, SYGVQD (reference sequence). CDR3 length: 13 residues.

By sample share, this clone is large. V usage is TRBV10-3 and J usage is TRBJ1-1; D perhaps matches TRBD1 (5 bases). The germline V and J ends were trimmed by 0 bases and 7 bases, with 12 bases remaining between them. This CDR3 is 14 amino acids long. The germline CDR1 and CDR2 sequences are ENHRY and SYGVKD. CDR3 protein: CAISESGDWYEAFF. The CDR3 DNA reads as TGTGCCATCAGTGAGTCGGGGGACTGGTATGAAGCTTTCTTT.

The chain couples TRBV11-3 to TRBJ2-3, with D uncertain. CDR1 SGHNT and CDR2 YENEEA come from the germline V gene. V was cut by 2 bases and J by 0 bases, with 3 bases left in between. CDR3 size: 13 residues. CDR3 loop: CASSLKSTDTQYF. The CDR3 region has the DNA TGTGCCAGCAGCTTAAAGAGCACAGATACGCAGTATTTT.

The chain uses TRBV11-2 and TRBJ2-3; tentatively, D is TRBD2 (6 bases). The V gene lost 1 base and the J gene lost 2 bases, with 16 bases spanning the gap. The CDR3 runs 17 residues. The V gene's germline CDR1 is SGHAT and CDR2 FQNNGV. CDR3 region: CASSLGSGTSLTDTQYF. The CDR3 DNA follows: TGTGCCAGCAGCTTAGGGTCCGGGACTTCGCTCACAGATACGCAGTATTTT.